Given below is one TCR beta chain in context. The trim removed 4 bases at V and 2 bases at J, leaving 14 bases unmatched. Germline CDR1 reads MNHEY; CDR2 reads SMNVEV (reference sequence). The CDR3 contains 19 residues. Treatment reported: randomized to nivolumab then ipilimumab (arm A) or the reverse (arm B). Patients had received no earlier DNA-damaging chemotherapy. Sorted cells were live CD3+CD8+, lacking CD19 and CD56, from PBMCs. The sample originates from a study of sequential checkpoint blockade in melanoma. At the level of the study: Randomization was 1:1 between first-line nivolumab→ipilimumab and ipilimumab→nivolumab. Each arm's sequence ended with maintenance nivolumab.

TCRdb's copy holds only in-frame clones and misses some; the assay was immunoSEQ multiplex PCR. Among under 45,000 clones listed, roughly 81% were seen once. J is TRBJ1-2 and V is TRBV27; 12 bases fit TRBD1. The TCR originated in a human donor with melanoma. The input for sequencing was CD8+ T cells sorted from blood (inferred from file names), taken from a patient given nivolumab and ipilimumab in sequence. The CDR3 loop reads CASSSSRTGTGGANYGYTF. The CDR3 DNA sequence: TGTGCCAGCAGTTCCTCCCGAACCGGGACAGGGGGCGCAAACTATGGCTACACCTTC.